A single sample is the source of the 18 T cell receptor beta chains below, sequenced in a study of blood T cell repertoires in COVID-19. Only in-frame clones appear in the TCRdb table, and some are missing; sequencing was by immunoSEQ multiplex PCR. The table has over 65,000 clones, around 89% seen once. Sequencing was performed on peripheral blood. The receptors originated from a woman aged 60-75 years with acute or convalescent COVID-19.

The rearrangement links TRBV2 to TRBJ1-5; D unresolved. The CDR3 consists of 14 residues. Germline V gene data show CDR1 as SNHLY and CDR2 as FYNNEI. Trimming took off 5 bases at V and 0 bases at J, with 8 bases between the two ends. CDR3 amino acids: CASSLTDSNQPQHF. The CDR3 DNA is TGTGCCAGCAGTTTGACTGATAGCAATCAGCCCCAGCATTTT.

This chain connects TRBV7-2 to TRBJ1-3; D gene ambiguous. Trimming removed 6 bases from V and 0 bases from J, with 9 bases in between. CDR1 is SGHTA, CDR2 FQGNSA, per germline. This CDR3 has 14 amino acids. This CDR3 reads CASSSLISGNTIYF. CDR3 nucleotide sequence: TGTGCCAGCAGTTCACTTATCTCTGGAAACACCATATATTTT.

V usage is TRBV19 and J usage is TRBJ2-2; D gene uncertain. The CDR3 is 14 residues long. Germline CDR1 LNHDA, CDR2 SQIVND (reference sequence). Trimming pared 7 bases from V and 0 bases from J, leaving 9 bases between. The CDR3 here is CASTQIANTGELFF. As DNA, the CDR3 is TGTGCCAGTACGCAGATCGCGAACACCGGGGAGCTGTTTTTT.

V and J are TRBV7-2 and TRBJ2-3; no clear D gene. V was cut by 3 bases and J by 0 bases, with 7 bases left in between. Germline V lookup: CDR1 SGHTA, CDR2 FQGNSA. CDR3 size: 14 residues. The CDR3 region has the DNA TGTGCCAGCAGCTTCTTGCGGAGCACAGATACGCAGTATTTT. This translates into CASSFLRSTDTQYF. Combining the CDR3 with reference TRBV7-2 and TRBJ2-3 gives the whole variable domain GAGVSQSPSNKVTEKGKDVELRCDPISGHTALYWYRQSLGQGLEFLIYFQGNSAPDKSGLPSDRFSAERTGGSVSTLTIQRTQQEDSAVYLCASSFLRSTDTQYFGPGTRLTVL.

The gene calls are TRBV6-5 and TRBJ2-3; perhaps TRBD1 as D (6 bases). The CDR3 consists of 12 residues. The germline CDR1 and CDR2 sequences are MNHEY and SVGAGI. Trimming removed 8 bases at V and 9 bases at J, with 15 bases between. This CDR3 reads CASLGVQGTQYF. For the CDR3, the DNA is TGTGCCAGCCTCGGGGTGCAGGGGACGCAGTATTTT.

The genes are TRBV19 and TRBJ1-5, with D unclear. Germline CDR1 LNHDA, CDR2 SQIVND (reference sequence). The V and J ends lost 1 base and 6 bases respectively, with 7 bases between them. The CDR3 is made up of 13 amino acids. CDR3 nucleotides: TGTGCCAGTAGTATAGCCCCGGGTCAGCCCCAGCATTTT. It specifies CASSIAPGQPQHF.

The chain has TRBV25-1 and TRBJ1-1, with TRBD1 matching over 10 bases. Looked up from germline, CDR1 is MGHDK and CDR2 is SYGVNS. The CDR3 loop spans 15 amino acids. The V segment lost 4 bases and the J segment 7 bases; nucleotides outside the gene matches: 9. The CDR3 DNA is TGTGCCAGCAGTGGGTGGGACAGGGGTTCGGATGAAGCTTTCTTT. It is translated as CASSGWDRGSDEAFF.

For the CDR3, the DNA is TGTGCCAGCAGCAAAGCGCCGAAGATCCTGACAACCGGGGAGCTGTTTTTT. This translates into CASSKAPKILTTGELFF. The chain has TRBV21-1 and TRBJ2-2; the table's D call of TRBD1 was not tested on the DNA. TRBV21-1 is labeled a pseudogene. The CDR3 is made up of 17 amino acids.

This clone was found once. The V gene is TRBV6-5, the J gene TRBJ2-2; perhaps TRBD2 as D (6 bases). This CDR3 has 16 residues. V shed 2 bases and J shed 6 bases, with 16 bases lying between them. CDR1 and CDR2 from the germline V gene are MNHEY and SVGAGI. The CDR3 loop is CASSYRTVAGSGELFF. As DNA, the CDR3 is TGTGCCAGCAGTTACCGAACGGTCGCGGGATCCGGGGAGCTGTTTTTT.

The chain employs TRBV7-9 and TRBJ2-3, with a possible D match to TRBD1 (5 bases). The germline V gene encodes CDR1 SEHNR and CDR2 FQNEAQ (reference sequence). CDR3 length equals 14 residues. Trimming shortened V by 5 bases and J by 0 bases, and 9 bases separated the two germline ends. The CDR3 reads CASSLDTSTDTQYF. The CDR3 DNA follows: TGTGCCAGCAGCCTGGACACTAGCACAGATACGCAGTATTTT.

The V call is TRBV28, the J call TRBJ2-2; TRBD1 aligns across 7 bases. V lost 9 bases to trimming and J lost 6 bases; unmatched junction nucleotides: 10. CDR1 MDHEN and CDR2 SYDVKM come from the germline V gene. There are 14 residues in the CDR3. DNA for the CDR3: TGTGCCAGTAGTACGACAGGGTTTGCCGGGGAGCTGTTTTTT. It is translated as CASSTTGFAGELFF. Full variable domain (missing parts from reference TRBV28 and TRBJ2-2): DVKVTQSSRYLVKRTGEKVFLECVQDMDHENMFWYRQDPGLGLRLIYFSYDVKMKEKGDIPEGYSVSREKKERFSLILESASTNQTSMYLCASSTTGFAGELFFGEGSRLTVL.

The rearrangement uses TRBV7-2 and TRBJ1-1, with a weak D call TRBD1 (6 bases). CDR1 is SGHTA, CDR2 FQGNSA, per germline. This CDR3 comprises 14 residues. Trimming shortened V by 5 bases and J by 1 base, and 11 bases separated the two germline ends. The CDR3 spells CASSQGRGNTEAFF. DNA of the CDR3: TGTGCCAGCAGCCAGGGCAGGGGGAACACTGAAGCTTTCTTT.

The CDR3 DNA reads TGTGCCAGCAGCGCTCCTCCCGGGACTAGCGGGATTAGTGAGCAGTTCTTC. Protein product: CASSAPPGTSGISEQFF. V and J are TRBV9 and TRBJ2-1; 13 bases map to TRBD2. CDR3 length: 17 amino acids. V gave up 3 bases and J gave up 9 bases; unmatched junction bases: 12. Germline-derived CDR1 and CDR2 are SGDLS and YYNGEE.

This clone was recorded once. The rearrangement joins TRBV10-1 to TRBJ2-3; D is undetermined. The CDR3 contains 16 residues. Trimming left V 5 bases short and J 2 bases short, with 17 bases between. The germline V gene encodes CDR1 WNHNN and CDR2 SYGVQD (reference sequence). The CDR3, as DNA: TGCGCCAGCAGTTCAAAAACTGGGCTTAACACAGATACGCAGTATTTT. The encoded protein is CASSSKTGLNTDTQYF.

This rearrangement joins TRBV5-1 to TRBJ2-5; maybe TRBD2 (6 bases). V was trimmed by 5 bases and J by 5 bases, leaving 22 bases between them. The V gene's germline CDR1 is SGHRS and CDR2 YFSETQ. This CDR3 region has 16 residues. CDR3: CASRLDVGGMRETQYF. CDR3 coding DNA: TGCGCCAGCAGATTAGACGTCGGGGGAATGAGGGAGACCCAGTACTTC.

This chain links TRBV6-5 with TRBJ1-5; 10 positions agree with TRBD1. With 4 bases clipped from V and 2 bases from J, the junction kept 2 bases outside the gene matches. Germline values: CDR1 MNHEY, CDR2 SVGAGI. The CDR3 sequence is 15 residues long. CDR3 protein: CASSWDRGGNQPQHF. As DNA, the CDR3 is TGTGCCAGCAGTTGGGACAGGGGAGGCAATCAGCCCCAGCATTTT.

The chain employs TRBV10-3 and TRBJ2-1; tentatively, D is TRBD1 (6 bases). V gave up 6 bases and J gave up 4 bases, with 7 bases separating them. Germline CDR1 is ENHRY and CDR2 is SYGVKD. This CDR3 spans 12 amino acids. CDR3 amino acids: CAIRGQYNEQFF. CDR3 bases: TGTGCCATCAGAGGACAGTACAATGAGCAGTTCTTC.

The chain uses TRBV11-2 and TRBJ2-7; D is uncertain. Germline loops: CDR1 SGHAT, CDR2 FQNNGV. V gave up 2 bases and J gave up 3 bases, with 8 bases separating them. The CDR3 has 13 residues. The CDR3 sequence is CASSLRVNYEQYV. The CDR3 DNA follows: TGTGCCAGCAGCTTACGGGTGAACTACGAGCAGTACGTC.